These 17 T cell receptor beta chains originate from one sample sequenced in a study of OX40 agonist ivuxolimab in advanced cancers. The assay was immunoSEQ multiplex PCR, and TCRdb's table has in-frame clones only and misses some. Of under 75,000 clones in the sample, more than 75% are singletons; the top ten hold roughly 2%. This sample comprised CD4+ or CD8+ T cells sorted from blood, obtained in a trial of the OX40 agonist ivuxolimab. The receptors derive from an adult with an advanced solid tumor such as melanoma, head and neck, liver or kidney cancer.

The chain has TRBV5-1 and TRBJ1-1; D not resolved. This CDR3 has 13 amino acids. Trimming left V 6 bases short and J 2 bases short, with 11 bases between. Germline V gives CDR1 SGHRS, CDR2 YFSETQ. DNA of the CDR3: TGCGCCAGCAACAGCCTAACTAACACTGAAGCTTTCTTT. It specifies CASNSLTNTEAFF.

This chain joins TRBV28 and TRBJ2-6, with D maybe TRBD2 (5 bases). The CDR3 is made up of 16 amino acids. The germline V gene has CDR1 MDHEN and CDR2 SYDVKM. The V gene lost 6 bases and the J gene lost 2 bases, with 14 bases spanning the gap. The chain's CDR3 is CASRAEGRPGANVLTF. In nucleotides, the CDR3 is TGTGCCAGCAGGGCCGAGGGCCGCCCTGGGGCCAACGTCCTGACTTTC.

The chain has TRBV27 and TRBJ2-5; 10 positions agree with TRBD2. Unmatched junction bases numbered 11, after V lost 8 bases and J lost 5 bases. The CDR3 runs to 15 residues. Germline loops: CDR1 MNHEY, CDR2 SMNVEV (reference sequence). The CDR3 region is CASRRASGSGETQYF. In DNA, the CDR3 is TGTGCCAGCCGTCGGGCTAGCGGGAGCGGTGAGACCCAGTACTTC.

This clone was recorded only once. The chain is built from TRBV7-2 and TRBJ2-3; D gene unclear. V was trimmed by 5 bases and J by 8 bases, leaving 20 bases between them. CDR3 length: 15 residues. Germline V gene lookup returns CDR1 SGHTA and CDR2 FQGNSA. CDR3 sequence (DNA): TGTGCCAGCAGCCCATCTCGGACCACGTTGGGTACGCAGTATTTT. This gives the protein CASSPSRTTLGTQYF.

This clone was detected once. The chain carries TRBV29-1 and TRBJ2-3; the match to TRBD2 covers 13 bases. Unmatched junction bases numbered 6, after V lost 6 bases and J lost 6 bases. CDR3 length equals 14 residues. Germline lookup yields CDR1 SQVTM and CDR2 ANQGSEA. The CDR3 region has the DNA TGCAGCGTCGGACTAGCGGGGGCCGTTGATACGCAGTATTTT. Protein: CSVGLAGAVDTQYF.

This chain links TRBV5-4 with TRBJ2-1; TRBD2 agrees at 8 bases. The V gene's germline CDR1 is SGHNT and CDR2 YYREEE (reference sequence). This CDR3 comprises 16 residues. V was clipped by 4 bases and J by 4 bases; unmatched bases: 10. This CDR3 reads CASSGSASGGYNEQFF. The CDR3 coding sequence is TGTGCCAGCAGCGGAAGCGCGAGCGGGGGTTACAATGAGCAGTTCTTC.

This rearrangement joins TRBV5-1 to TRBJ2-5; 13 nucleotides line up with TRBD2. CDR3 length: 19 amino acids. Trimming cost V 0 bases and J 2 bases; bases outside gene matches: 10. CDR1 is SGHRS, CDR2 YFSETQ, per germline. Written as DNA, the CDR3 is TGCGCCAGCAGCTTGGAGGGACTAGCGGGGTTACGGCGTCAAGAGACCCAGTACTTC. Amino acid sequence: CASSLEGLAGLRRQETQYF.

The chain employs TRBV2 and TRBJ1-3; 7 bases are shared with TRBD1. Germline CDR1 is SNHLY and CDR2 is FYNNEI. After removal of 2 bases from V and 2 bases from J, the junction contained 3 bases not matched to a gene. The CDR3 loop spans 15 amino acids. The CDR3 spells CASSETGVPGNTIYF. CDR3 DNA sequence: TGTGCCAGCAGTGAAACAGGGGTCCCTGGAAACACCATATATTTT.

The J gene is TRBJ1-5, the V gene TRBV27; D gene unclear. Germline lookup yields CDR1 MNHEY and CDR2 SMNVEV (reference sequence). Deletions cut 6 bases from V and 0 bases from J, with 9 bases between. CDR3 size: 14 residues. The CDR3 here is CASSLEASNQPQHF. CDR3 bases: TGTGCCAGCAGCCTCGAGGCTAGCAATCAGCCCCAGCATTTT.

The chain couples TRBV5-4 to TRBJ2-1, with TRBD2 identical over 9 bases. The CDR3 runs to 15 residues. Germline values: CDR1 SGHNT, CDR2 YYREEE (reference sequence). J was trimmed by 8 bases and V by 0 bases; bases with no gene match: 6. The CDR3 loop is CASSLGGGAFDEQFF. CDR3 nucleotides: TGTGCCAGCAGCTTGGGCGGGGGGGCATTCGATGAGCAGTTCTTC.

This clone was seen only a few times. The CDR3 DNA is TGTGCCAGTAGTATCCCTGGACACTATGGCTACACCTTC. This sequence encodes CASSIPGHYGYTF. The genes are TRBV19 and TRBJ1-2; D gene uncertain. Between the trimmed V and J ends, which lost 3 bases and 3 bases, there was a span of 8 bases. In germline, CDR1 is LNHDA, CDR2 SQIVND (reference sequence). The CDR3 has 13 amino acids.

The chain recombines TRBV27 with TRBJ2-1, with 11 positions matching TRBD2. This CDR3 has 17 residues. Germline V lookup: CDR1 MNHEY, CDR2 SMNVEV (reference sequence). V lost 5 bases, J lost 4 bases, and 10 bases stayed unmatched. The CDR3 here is CASSPRTGTSGYNEQFF. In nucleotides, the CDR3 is TGTGCCAGCAGTCCCCGGACCGGGACTAGCGGTTACAATGAGCAGTTCTTC.

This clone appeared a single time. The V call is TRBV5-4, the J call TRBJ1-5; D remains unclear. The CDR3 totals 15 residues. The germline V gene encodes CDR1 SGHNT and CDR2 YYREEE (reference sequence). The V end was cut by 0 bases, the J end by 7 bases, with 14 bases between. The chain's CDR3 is CASSLGTGSGQPQHF. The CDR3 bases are TGTGCCAGCAGCTTGGGAACCGGGTCTGGACAGCCCCAGCATTTT.

The CDR3 coding sequence is TGTGCCTGGAGTGTACGCGGGACCCAGTACTTC. Translating gives CAWSVRGTQYF. V gene TRBV30 combines with J gene TRBJ2-5; the D is unclear. Germline CDR1 GTSNPN, CDR2 SVGIG (reference sequence). This CDR3 comprises 11 residues. V lost 0 bases and J 7 bases, leaving 6 bases between the germline ends.

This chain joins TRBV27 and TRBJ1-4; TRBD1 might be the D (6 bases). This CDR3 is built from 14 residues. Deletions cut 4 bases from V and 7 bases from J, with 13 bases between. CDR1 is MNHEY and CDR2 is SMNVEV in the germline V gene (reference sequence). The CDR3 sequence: CASSWQGKSEKLFF. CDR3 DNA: TGTGCCAGCAGTTGGCAGGGGAAAAGTGAAAAACTGTTTTTT.

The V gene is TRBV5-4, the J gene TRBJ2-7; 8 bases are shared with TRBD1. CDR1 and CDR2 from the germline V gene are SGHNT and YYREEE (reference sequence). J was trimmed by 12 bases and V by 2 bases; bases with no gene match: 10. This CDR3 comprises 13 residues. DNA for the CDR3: TGTGCCAGCAGCTTCTCCCCAGGGGGCGTCGGGTACTTC. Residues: CASSFSPGGVGYF. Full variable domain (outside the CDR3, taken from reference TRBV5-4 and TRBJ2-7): ETGVTQSPTHLIKTRGQQVTLRCSSQSGHNTVSWYQQALGQGPQFIFQYYREEENGRGNFPPRFSGLQFPNYSSELNVNALELDDSALYLCASSFSPGGVGYFGPGTRLTVT.

This CDR3 is CASSYHRLGGPYSNQPQHF. Written as DNA, the CDR3 is TGTGCCAGCAGCTACCACAGATTAGGCGGTCCTTATAGCAATCAGCCCCAGCATTTT. The V gene is TRBV7-9, the J gene TRBJ1-5; D call uncertain. CDR1 is SEHNR and CDR2 is FQNEAQ in the germline V gene (reference sequence). V was clipped by 4 bases and J by 0 bases, with 22 bases between them. The CDR3 is 19 amino acids.